These 25 T cell receptor beta chains were all obtained from the same sample, sequenced in a study of CD4 T cells in relation to SARS-CoV-2 and coronaviruses. Assay used: immunoSEQ multiplex PCR; TCRdb lists only in-frame clones, some missing. In the table there are about 30,000 clones, approximately 75% of which are singletons. The unexposed donors gave CD4+ T cells in about 2011-2018, prior to COVID-19. Isolation of CD4+ T cells took place after nine to ten days in culture. Their recognized antigens are unknown. Material for sequencing was CD4+ T cells from PBMCs, cultured in vitro. These receptors all come from a human donor in good health.

The chain has TRBV19 and TRBJ1-4; D is possibly TRBD1 (6 bases). CDR1 and CDR2 from the germline V gene are LNHDA and SQIVND (reference sequence). The CDR3 runs to 14 residues. V lost 3 bases, J lost 8 bases, and 13 bases lay in between. In nucleotides, the CDR3 is TGTGCCAGTAGTATGGGAGGAACAGGGGAAAAACTGTTTTTT. This sequence encodes CASSMGGTGEKLFF.

This clone was detected only once. CDR3 sequence reads: CASSGGRQQFF. CDR3 DNA sequence: TGTGCCAGCAGTGGGGGGAGACAGCAGTTCTTC. The chain employs TRBV2 and TRBJ2-1; D possibly matches TRBD1 or TRBD2 (5 bases each). Germline V lookup: CDR1 SNHLY, CDR2 FYNNEI. The CDR3 is made up of 11 amino acids. V was clipped by 4 bases and J by 11 bases, with 9 bases between them.

V is TRBV19 and J is TRBJ1-2; D is unresolved. Germline assignment: CDR1 LNHDA and CDR2 SQIVND (reference sequence). The CDR3 length is 12 residues. V lost 6 bases to trimming and J lost 2 bases, with 7 bases between them. The CDR3 bases are TGTGCCAGTAGCCCCGGGAACTATGGCTACACCTTC. Amino acids: CASSPGNYGYTF.

The rearrangement links TRBV6-2 or TRBV6-3 to TRBJ2-7, with D perhaps being TRBD1 or TRBD2 (6 bases each). There are 16 residues in the CDR3. Germline V gene data show CDR1 as MNHEY and CDR2 as SVGEGT. V shed 5 bases and J shed 5 bases, with 22 bases lying between them. The CDR3 is CASSPQGGLLGHEQYF. In DNA, the CDR3 is TGTGCCAGCAGTCCCCAAGGGGGGCTCTTGGGACACGAGCAGTACTTC.

In its sample, this clone was seen a few times. The chain recombines TRBV30 with TRBJ2-7, with a weak D call TRBD2 (6 bases). The CDR3 sequence is 15 residues long. Trimming took off 2 bases at V and 1 base at J, with 15 bases between the two ends. Germline assignment: CDR1 GTSNPN and CDR2 SVGIG (reference sequence). The CDR3 DNA reads TGTGCCTGGAGTCACGGGGGTCTCCGATCCTACGAGCAGTACTTC. Translating gives CAWSHGGLRSYEQYF.

The chain recombines TRBV21-1 with TRBJ1-1; the table's TRBD1 call for D was not verified on the DNA. TRBV21-1 is a recognized pseudogene. This CDR3 has 13 residues. The CDR3 DNA reads TGTGCCAGCACCAGGGGCAGGGCTCGGGAAGCTTTCTTT. Its translation: CASTRGRAREAFF.

The rearrangement uses TRBV7-2 and TRBJ2-5, with 7 bases lining up with TRBD2. CDR1 SGHTA and CDR2 FQGNSA come from the germline V gene. This CDR3 has 15 residues. The V and J ends lost 0 bases and 9 bases, in that order; junction bases with no gene match: 10. This CDR3 reads CASSLASPARGAQYF. Written as DNA, the CDR3 is TGTGCCAGCAGCTTAGCGAGTCCAGCCCGGGGGGCCCAGTACTTC.

The chain carries TRBV7-9 and TRBJ2-7; unclear D gene. CDR3 length: 14 residues. Trimming took 1 base from V and 3 from J, leaving 10 bases between them. Germline CDR1 SEHNR, CDR2 FQNEAQ (reference sequence). CDR3 in amino acids: CASSLVDPLYEQYF. For the CDR3, the DNA is TGTGCCAGCAGCTTAGTAGACCCGCTCTACGAGCAGTACTTC.

DNA for the CDR3: TGTGCCAGCAGCTCCGTTGCGGGAGGAGGCTACACCTTC. Amino acids: CASSSVAGGGYTF. The rearrangement links TRBV7-2 to TRBJ1-2; the D is unclear. Germline V gene sequence: CDR1 SGHTA, CDR2 FQGNSA. V lost 4 bases, J lost 8 bases, and 14 bases lay in between. This CDR3 contains 13 residues.

Written as DNA, the CDR3 is TGTGCCAGTAGTGGGACAGGGGCCAGCTATGGCTACACCTTC. Translated: CASSGTGASYGYTF. The V gene is TRBV19, the J gene TRBJ1-2, with 10 bases identical to TRBD1. This CDR3 is 14 amino acids long. Germline-derived CDR1 and CDR2 are LNHDA and SQIVND (reference sequence). V was pared by 5 bases and J by 4 bases, with 4 bases of the junction left unmatched.

The V gene is TRBV6-2 or TRBV6-3, the J gene TRBJ2-7, with D possibly TRBD2 on 6 matching bases. The CDR3 runs to 13 residues. V was shortened by 4 bases and J by 2 bases, with 9 bases between the two germline ends. The germline V gene encodes CDR1 MNHEY and CDR2 SVGEGT. The chain's CDR3 is CASSFSGAYEQYF. CDR3 DNA: TGTGCCAGCAGTTTTAGCGGAGCCTACGAGCAGTACTTC.

This rearrangement joins TRBV7-6 to TRBJ2-2; a weak D match, TRBD1 (6 bases). V lost 4 bases and J 6 bases, leaving 15 bases between the germline ends. CDR1 and CDR2 (germline): SGHVS, FNYEAQ. This CDR3 spans 15 amino acids. CDR3 coding DNA: TGTGCCAGCAGCTCCCAGGGGTTTATTTCCGGGGAGCTGTTTTTT. This gives the protein CASSSQGFISGELFF.

The gene calls are TRBV27 and TRBJ2-4, with D possibly being TRBD2 (6 bases). CDR3 size: 17 residues. Per germline, CDR1 MNHEY and CDR2 SMNVEV (reference sequence). The V end lost 2 bases, the J end lost 0 bases, and 14 bases lay between the germline ends. CDR3 sequence reads: CASSLARGPLAKNIQYF. CDR3 nucleotides: TGTGCCAGCAGTTTAGCGCGGGGACCTCTAGCCAAAAACATTCAGTACTTC.

The gene calls are TRBV6-1 and TRBJ2-1, with 13 positions matching TRBD2. Trimming removed 4 bases from V and 1 base from J; junction bases left unmatched: 4. This CDR3 has 17 residues. Per germline, CDR1 MNHNS and CDR2 SASEGT. The CDR3 here is CASSARLAGGSYNEQFF. The DNA for the CDR3 is TGTGCCAGCAGTGCCCGACTAGCGGGGGGATCCTACAATGAGCAGTTCTTC.

V and J are TRBV20-1 and TRBJ2-2; D gene uncertain. The CDR3 loop spans 11 amino acids. Trimming shortened V by 2 bases and J by 9 bases, and 7 bases separated the two germline ends. In germline, CDR1 is DFQATT, CDR2 SNEGSKA (reference sequence). CDR3 residues: CSARLSRELFF. The CDR3 bases are TGCAGTGCTAGATTATCCCGGGAGCTGTTTTTT.

The gene calls are TRBV29-1 and TRBJ1-5; a possible D gene is TRBD1 (5 bases). The CDR3 contains 15 residues. V lost 0 bases, J lost 11 bases, and 20 bases lay in between. Per germline, CDR1 SQVTM and CDR2 ANQGSEA. The CDR3 nucleotides read TGCAGCGTTGAAGAAATTGGGGCGGGGGAAGGAGCCCAGCATTTT. Translating gives CSVEEIGAGEGAQHF. The full variable domain, in which reference TRBV29-1 and TRBJ1-5 provide the parts outside the CDR3, is SAVISQKPSRDICQRGTSLTIQCQVDSQVTMMFWYRQQPGQSLTLIATANQGSEATYESGFVIDKFPISRPNLTFSTLTVSNMSPEDSSIYLCSVEEIGAGEGAQHFGDGTRLSIL.

The chain carries TRBV24-1 and TRBJ1-2; no clear D gene. V was pared by 4 bases and J by 6 bases, with 11 bases between. CDR1 and CDR2 from the germline V gene are KGHDR and SFDVKD. CDR3 length: 13 residues. For the CDR3, the DNA is TGTGCCACCAGTGACGTGTCTGGAAATGGCTACACCTTC. Amino acids: CATSDVSGNGYTF.

This chain joins TRBV29-1 and TRBJ1-5, with a possible D match to TRBD1 (5 bases). V dropped 1 base and J dropped 6 bases, with 10 bases sitting between them. Germline loops: CDR1 SQVTM, CDR2 ANQGSEA. The length of the CDR3 is 13 residues. CDR3 in DNA: TGCAGCGTTGAAGGTGGGGGTGGTCAGCCCCAGCATTTT. It yields the protein CSVEGGGGQPQHF.

This clone was detected only once. The CDR3 loop is CASIRDRGTEAFF. CDR3 bases: TGTGCCAGCATCCGGGACAGGGGAACTGAAGCTTTCTTT. V is TRBV2 and J is TRBJ1-1, with 10 bases fitting TRBD1. Per the germline V gene, CDR1 is SNHLY and CDR2 is FYNNEI. The CDR3 spans 13 residues. V lost 7 bases and J lost 5; bases outside the gene matches: 4. Full variable domain (rest looked up from reference TRBV2 and TRBJ1-1): EPEVTQTPSHQVTQMGQEVILRCVPISNHLYFYWYRQILGQKVEFLVSFYNNEISEKSEIFDDQFSVERPDGSNFTLKIRSTKLEDSAMYFCASIRDRGTEAFFGQGTRLTVV.

This clone was seen once. This chain uses TRBV18 with TRBJ1-2, with D possibly TRBD1 on 5 matching bases. The CDR3 is 15 residues long. Trimming cost V 0 bases and J 4 bases, with 12 bases left between them. The germline CDR1 and CDR2 sequences are KGHSH and LQKENI. CDR3 sequence: CASSPPEQGTYGYTF. The CDR3 DNA reads TGTGCCAGCTCACCACCGGAGCAGGGAACCTATGGCTACACCTTC.

V gene TRBV9 combines with J gene TRBJ2-3; no clear D gene. This CDR3 has 14 residues. V dropped 0 bases and J dropped 3 bases, with 8 bases sitting between them. The germline V gene has CDR1 SGDLS and CDR2 YYNGEE. The CDR3 DNA sequence: TGTGCCAGCAGCGTAGGGGTAGCAACAGATACGCAGTATTTT. Translated: CASSVGVATDTQYF.

This rearrangement joins TRBV27 to TRBJ2-3, with 15 nucleotides matching TRBD2. The V segment lost 8 bases and the J segment 0 bases; nucleotides outside the gene matches: 9. CDR3 length: 18 amino acids. From germline, CDR1 is MNHEY and CDR2 SMNVEV (reference sequence). The chain's CDR3 is CASHRGTSGRFSTDTQYF. CDR3 nucleotide sequence: TGTGCCAGCCACAGAGGGACTAGCGGGAGGTTTAGCACAGATACGCAGTATTTT.

This clone occurred a few times. The chain carries TRBV19 and TRBJ2-7; TRBD2 agrees at 9 bases. V shed 3 bases and J 6 bases; nucleotides not matched to a gene: 18. Germline V CDR1 and CDR2: LNHDA, SQIVND (reference sequence). CDR3 length: 18 amino acids. CDR3 loop: CASSMVFETSGIPSEQYF. CDR3 DNA: TGTGCCAGTAGTATGGTGTTCGAGACTAGCGGTATTCCTAGCGAGCAGTACTTC.

The V call is TRBV9, the J call TRBJ2-7, with a possible D match to TRBD1 (5 bases). Germline V CDR1 and CDR2: SGDLS, YYNGEE. V was cut by 0 bases and J by 2 bases, with 9 bases left in between. This CDR3 spans 14 amino acids. The CDR3 DNA reads as TGTGCCAGCAGCGTAGCTCAGGGCACCTACGAGCAGTACTTC. Translated, it gives CASSVAQGTYEQYF.

The V call is TRBV28, the J call TRBJ2-3, with 9 bases aligning to TRBD2. The CDR3 contains 17 residues. From germline, CDR1 is MDHEN and CDR2 SYDVKM. The V segment lost 1 base and the J segment 2 bases; nucleotides outside the gene matches: 7. The CDR3 nucleotides read TGTGCCAGCAGTTTATCGGCTAGCGGGAACCCCACAGATACGCAGTATTTT. Protein sequence: CASSLSASGNPTDTQYF.